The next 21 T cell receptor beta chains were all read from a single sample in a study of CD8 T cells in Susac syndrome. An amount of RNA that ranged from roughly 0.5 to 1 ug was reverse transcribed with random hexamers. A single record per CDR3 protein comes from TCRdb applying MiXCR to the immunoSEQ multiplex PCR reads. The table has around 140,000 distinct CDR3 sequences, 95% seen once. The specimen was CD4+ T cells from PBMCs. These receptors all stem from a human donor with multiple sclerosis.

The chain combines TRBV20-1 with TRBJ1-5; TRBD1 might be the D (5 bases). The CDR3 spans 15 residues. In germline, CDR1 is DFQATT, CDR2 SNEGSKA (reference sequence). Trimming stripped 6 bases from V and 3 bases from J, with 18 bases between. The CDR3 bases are TGCAGTGCCCCCTTAAAGGGGAGTTTCAATCAGCCCCAGCATTTT. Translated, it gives CSAPLKGSFNQPQHF.

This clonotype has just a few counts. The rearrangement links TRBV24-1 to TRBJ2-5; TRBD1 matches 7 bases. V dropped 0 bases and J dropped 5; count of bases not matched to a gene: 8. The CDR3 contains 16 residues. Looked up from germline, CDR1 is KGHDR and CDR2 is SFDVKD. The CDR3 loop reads CATSDLPRTGRETQYF. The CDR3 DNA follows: TGTGCCACCAGTGATTTGCCCCGGACAGGCAGGGAGACCCAGTACTTC.

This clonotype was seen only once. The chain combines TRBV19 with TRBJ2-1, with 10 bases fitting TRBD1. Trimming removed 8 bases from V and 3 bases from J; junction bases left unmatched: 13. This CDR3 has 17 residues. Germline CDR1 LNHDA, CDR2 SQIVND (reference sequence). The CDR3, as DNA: TGTGCCAGTGGGGAAAGCCCGGGACAGGGGTTCTACAATGAGCAGTTCTTC. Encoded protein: CASGESPGQGFYNEQFF.

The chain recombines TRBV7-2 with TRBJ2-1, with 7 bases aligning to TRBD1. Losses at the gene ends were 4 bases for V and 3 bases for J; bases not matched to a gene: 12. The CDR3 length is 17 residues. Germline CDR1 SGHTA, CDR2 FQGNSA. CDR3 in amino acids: CASSSQIGTANYNEQFF. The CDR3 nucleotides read TGTGCCAGCAGCTCGCAAATCGGGACAGCAAACTACAATGAGCAGTTCTTC.

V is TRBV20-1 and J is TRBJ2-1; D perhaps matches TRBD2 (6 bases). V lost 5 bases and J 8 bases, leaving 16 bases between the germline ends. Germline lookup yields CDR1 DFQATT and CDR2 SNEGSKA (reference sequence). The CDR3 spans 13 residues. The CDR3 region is CSAPKGGGDEQFF. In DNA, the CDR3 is TGCAGTGCTCCCAAGGGAGGAGGGGATGAGCAGTTCTTC.

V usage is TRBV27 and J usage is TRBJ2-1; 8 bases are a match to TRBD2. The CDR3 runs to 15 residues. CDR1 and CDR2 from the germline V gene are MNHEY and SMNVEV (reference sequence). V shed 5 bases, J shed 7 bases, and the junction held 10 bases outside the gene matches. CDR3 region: CASSDRGGLGNEQFF. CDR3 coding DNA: TGTGCCAGCAGTGACCGGGGGGGACTGGGGAATGAGCAGTTCTTC.

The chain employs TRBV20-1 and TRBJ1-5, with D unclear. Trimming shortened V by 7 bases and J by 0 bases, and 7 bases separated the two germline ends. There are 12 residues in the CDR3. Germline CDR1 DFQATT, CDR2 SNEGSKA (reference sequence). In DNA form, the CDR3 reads TGCAGTGTTTTGGATAGCAATCAGCCCCAGCATTTT. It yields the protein CSVLDSNQPQHF.

CDR3: CATSDLQETQYF. The CDR3 DNA reads as TGTGCCACCAGTGATCTGCAAGAGACCCAGTACTTC. The gene calls are TRBV24-1 and TRBJ2-5; unclear D gene. V was trimmed by 3 bases and J by 2 bases, leaving 3 bases between them. Germline V gives CDR1 KGHDR, CDR2 SFDVKD. CDR3 length: 12 residues.

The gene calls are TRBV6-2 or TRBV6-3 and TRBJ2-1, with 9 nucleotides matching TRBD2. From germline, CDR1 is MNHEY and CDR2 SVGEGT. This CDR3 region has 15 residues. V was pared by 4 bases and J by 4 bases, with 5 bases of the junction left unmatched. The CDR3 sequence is CASSWASGKYNEQFF. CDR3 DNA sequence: TGTGCCAGCAGTTGGGCTAGCGGGAAGTACAATGAGCAGTTCTTC.

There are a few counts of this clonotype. The CDR3 reads CASSRTEYGYTF. CDR3 bases: TGTGCCAGCTCGCGGACGGAGTATGGCTACACCTTC. The rearrangement uses TRBV12-3 or TRBV12-4 and TRBJ1-2; no firm D call. Deletions cut 8 bases from V and 5 bases from J, with 12 bases between. The CDR3 spans 12 residues.

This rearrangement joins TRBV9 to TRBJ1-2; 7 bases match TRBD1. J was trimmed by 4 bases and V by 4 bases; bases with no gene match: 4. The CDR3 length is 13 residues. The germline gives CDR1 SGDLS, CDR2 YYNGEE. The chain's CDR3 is CASSFRDSYGYTF. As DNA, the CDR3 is TGTGCCAGCAGCTTCCGGGACAGCTATGGCTACACCTTC. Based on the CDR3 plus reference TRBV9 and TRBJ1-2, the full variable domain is DSGVTQTPKHLITATGQRVTLRCSPRSGDLSVYWYQQSLDQGLQFLIQYYNGEERAKGNILERFSAQQFPDLHSELNLSSLELGDSALYFCASSFRDSYGYTFGSGTRLTVV.

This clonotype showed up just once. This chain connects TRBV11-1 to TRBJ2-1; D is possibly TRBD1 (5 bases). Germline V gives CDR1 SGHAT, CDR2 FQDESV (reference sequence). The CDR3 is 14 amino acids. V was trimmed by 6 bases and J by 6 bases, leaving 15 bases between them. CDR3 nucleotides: TGTGCCAGCAGAAATAGAGGACACCTCAATGAGCAGTTCTTC. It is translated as CASRNRGHLNEQFF.

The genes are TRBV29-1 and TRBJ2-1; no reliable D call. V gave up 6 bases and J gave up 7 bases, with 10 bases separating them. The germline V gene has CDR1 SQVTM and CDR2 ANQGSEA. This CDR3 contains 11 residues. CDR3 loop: CSVRTGNEQFF. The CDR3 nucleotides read TGCAGCGTAAGGACCGGGAATGAGCAGTTCTTC.

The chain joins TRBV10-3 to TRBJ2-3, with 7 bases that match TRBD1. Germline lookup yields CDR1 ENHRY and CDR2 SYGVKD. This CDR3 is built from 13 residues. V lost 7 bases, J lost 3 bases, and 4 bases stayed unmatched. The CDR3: CAITSTGTDTQYF. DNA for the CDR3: TGTGCCATCACATCGACAGGGACAGATACGCAGTATTTT.

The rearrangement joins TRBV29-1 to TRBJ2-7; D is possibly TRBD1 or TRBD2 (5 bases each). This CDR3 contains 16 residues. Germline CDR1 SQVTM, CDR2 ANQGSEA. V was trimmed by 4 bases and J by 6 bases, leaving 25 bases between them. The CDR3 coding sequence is TGCAGCGTTGTTGAGGGGCGCCCCGGCCCACAACGCGAGCAGTACTTC. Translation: CSVVEGRPGPQREQYF.

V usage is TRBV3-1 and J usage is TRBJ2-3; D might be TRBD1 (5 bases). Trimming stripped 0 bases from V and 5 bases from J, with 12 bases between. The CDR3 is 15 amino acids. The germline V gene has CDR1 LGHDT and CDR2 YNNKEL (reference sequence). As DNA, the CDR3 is TGTGCCAGCAGCCAAGACACAGGCCCGGGAGATACGCAGTATTTT. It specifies CASSQDTGPGDTQYF.

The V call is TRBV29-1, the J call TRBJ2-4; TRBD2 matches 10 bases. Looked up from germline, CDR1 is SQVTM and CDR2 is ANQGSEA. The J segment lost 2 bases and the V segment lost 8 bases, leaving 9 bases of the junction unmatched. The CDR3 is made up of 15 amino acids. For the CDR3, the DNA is TGCAGCACAATACAGCGGGAGGGGACCAAAAACATTCAGTACTTC. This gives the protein CSTIQREGTKNIQYF.

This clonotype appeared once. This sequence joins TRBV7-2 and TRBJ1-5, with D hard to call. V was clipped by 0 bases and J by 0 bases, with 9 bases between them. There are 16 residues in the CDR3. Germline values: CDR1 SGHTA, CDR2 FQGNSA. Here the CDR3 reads CASSLATANSNQPQHF. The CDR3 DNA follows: TGTGCCAGCAGCTTAGCGACGGCTAATAGCAATCAGCCCCAGCATTTT.

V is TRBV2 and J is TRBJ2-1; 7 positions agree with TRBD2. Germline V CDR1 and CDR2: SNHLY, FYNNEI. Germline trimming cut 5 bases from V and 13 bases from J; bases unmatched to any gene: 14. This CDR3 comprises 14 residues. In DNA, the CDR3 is TGTGCCAGCAGTAGCGGCCGTGGCGGGGGACTACAGTTCTTC. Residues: CASSSGRGGGLQFF. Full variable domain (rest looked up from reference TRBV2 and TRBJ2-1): EPEVTQTPSHQVTQMGQEVILRCVPISNHLYFYWYRQILGQKVEFLVSFYNNEISEKSEIFDDQFSVERPDGSNFTLKIRSTKLEDSAMYFCASSSGRGGGLQFFGPGTRLTVL.

The CDR3 DNA is TGTGCCAGCAGTTATGGGCTCAACACTAACTATGGCTACACCTTC. It encodes CASSYGLNTNYGYTF. The chain employs TRBV6-5 and TRBJ1-2, with unresolved D. This CDR3 has 15 residues. Trimming stripped 3 bases from V and 0 bases from J, with 11 bases between. Germline V lookup: CDR1 MNHEY, CDR2 SVGAGI.

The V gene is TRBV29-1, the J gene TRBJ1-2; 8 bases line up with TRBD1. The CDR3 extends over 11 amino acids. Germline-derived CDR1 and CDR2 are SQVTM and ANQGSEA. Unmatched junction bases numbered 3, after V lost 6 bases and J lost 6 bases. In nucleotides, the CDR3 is TGCAGCGTCCAGGGGGCGAATGGCTACACCTTC. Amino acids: CSVQGANGYTF.